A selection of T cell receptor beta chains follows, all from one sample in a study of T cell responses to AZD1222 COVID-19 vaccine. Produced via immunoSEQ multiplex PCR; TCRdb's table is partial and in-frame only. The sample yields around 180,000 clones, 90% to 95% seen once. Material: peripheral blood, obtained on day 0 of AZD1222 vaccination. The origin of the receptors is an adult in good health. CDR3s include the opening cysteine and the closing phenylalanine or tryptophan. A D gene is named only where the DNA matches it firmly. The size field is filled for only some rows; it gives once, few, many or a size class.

CDR3 protein: CASSLVSYYGYTF; CDR3 DNA: TGTGCCAGTAGTTTGGTCAGTTACTATGGCTACACCTTC; clone size: .; D gene: .; J gene: TRBJ1-2; V gene: TRBV19
CDR3 protein: CATSRDQSLGGNTIYF; CDR3 DNA: TGTGCCACCAGCAGAGATCAGAGTTTAGGCGGAAACACCATATATTTT; clone size: .; D gene: .; J gene: TRBJ1-3; V gene: TRBV15
CDR3 protein: CASSLGGSSETQYF; CDR3 DNA: TGTGCCAGCAGCTTAGGTGGGAGTTCGGAGACCCAGTACTTC; clone size: .; D gene: .; J gene: TRBJ2-5; V gene: TRBV11-2
CDR3 protein: CASSLSGTTDTQYF; CDR3 DNA: TGTGCCAGCAGCCTAAGCGGTACCACAGATACGCAGTATTTT; clone size: .; D gene: .; J gene: TRBJ2-3; V gene: TRBV11-3
CDR3 protein: CASLPGGAGNTEAFF; CDR3 DNA: TGTGCCAGCCTACCAGGGGGCGCGGGGAACACTGAAGCTTTCTTT; clone size: once; D gene: TRBD1; J gene: TRBJ1-1; V gene: TRBV28
CDR3 protein: CASSPGGLTEAFF; CDR3 DNA: TGTGCCAGCAGCCCTGGGGGCTTGACTGAAGCTTTCTTT; clone size: .; D gene: .; J gene: TRBJ1-1; V gene: TRBV5-4
CDR3 protein: CASSLIGFGPQHF; CDR3 DNA: TGTGCCAGCTCACTCATCGGGTTCGGACCCCAGCATTTT; clone size: .; D gene: .; J gene: TRBJ1-5; V gene: TRBV18
CDR3 protein: CSLGQGLDTQYF; CDR3 DNA: TGCAGCCTAGGACAGGGCCTGGATACGCAGTATTTT; clone size: .; D gene: TRBD1; J gene: TRBJ2-3; V gene: TRBV29-1
CDR3 protein: CSASLAPDYEQYF; CDR3 DNA: TGCAGTGCTAGTCTAGCCCCGGACTACGAGCAGTACTTC; clone size: .; D gene: .; J gene: TRBJ2-7; V gene: TRBV20-1
CDR3 protein: CASRGKVSSGANVLTF; CDR3 DNA: TGTGCCAGCAGGGGCAAGGTCTCCTCTGGGGCCAACGTCCTGACTTTC; clone size: .; D gene: .; J gene: TRBJ2-6; V gene: TRBV11-2
CDR3 protein: CASSSRTGLREGSFGEYF; CDR3 DNA: TGTGCCAGCAGCTCCCGGACCGGTTTGCGGGAGGGCTCATTCGGAGAGTACTTC; clone size: once; D gene: TRBD2; J gene: TRBJ2-7; V gene: TRBV7-9
CDR3 protein: CASSSPGLAPRTVF; CDR3 DNA: TGTGCCAGCAGTTCCCCGGGACTAGCGCCCAGGACGGTCTTC; clone size: .; D gene: TRBD2; J gene: TRBJ2-7; V gene: TRBV6-2/TRBV6-3
CDR3 protein: CASSADGYDRAKNIQYF; CDR3 DNA: TGTGCCAGCAGCGCGGACGGATACGACAGAGCCAAAAACATTCAGTACTTC; clone size: .; D gene: .; J gene: TRBJ2-4; V gene: TRBV3-1/TRBV3-2
CDR3 protein: CASSDRGSSNQPQHF; CDR3 DNA: TGTGCCAGCAGTGACAGGGGGTCTAGCAATCAGCCCCAGCATTTT; clone size: .; D gene: TRBD1; J gene: TRBJ1-5; V gene: TRBV2
CDR3 protein: CASSESPTGRETQYF; CDR3 DNA: TGTGCCAGCAGTGAATCCCCCACAGGGAGAGAGACCCAGTACTTC; clone size: .; D gene: .; J gene: TRBJ2-5; V gene: TRBV6-1
CDR3 protein: CASSLSWGEAFF; CDR3 DNA: TGTGCCAGCAGCTTGTCCTGGGGTGAAGCTTTCTTT; clone size: .; D gene: .; J gene: TRBJ1-1; V gene: TRBV5-8
CDR3 protein: CASSDSRWRYTF; CDR3 DNA: TGTGCCAGCAGTGACTCGAGGTGGCGCTACACCTTC; clone size: once; D gene: .; J gene: TRBJ1-2; V gene: TRBV6-4
CDR3 protein: CASREQGHEAFF; CDR3 DNA: TGCGCCAGTAGGGAACAGGGGCATGAAGCTTTCTTT; clone size: .; D gene: TRBD1; J gene: TRBJ1-1; V gene: TRBV10-2
CDR3 protein: CASSLSEISGNEQFF; CDR3 DNA: TGTGCCAGCAGCCTCTCTGAAATTAGCGGCAATGAGCAGTTCTTC; clone size: once; D gene: .; J gene: TRBJ2-1; V gene: TRBV7-3
CDR3 protein: CASSYGQALSYEQYF; CDR3 DNA: TGTGCCAGCAGTTACGGACAGGCCCTCTCCTACGAGCAGTACTTC; clone size: .; D gene: TRBD1; J gene: TRBJ2-7; V gene: TRBV6-2/TRBV6-3
CDR3 protein: CASSWRVPPYEQYF; CDR3 DNA: TGTGCCAGCAGTTGGAGAGTTCCTCCCTACGAGCAGTACTTC; clone size: .; D gene: .; J gene: TRBJ2-7; V gene: TRBV27
CDR3 protein: CASSLVGVVGPEAFF; CDR3 DNA: TGTGCCAGCAGCTTGGTGGGGGTGGTGGGACCCGAAGCTTTCTTT; clone size: .; D gene: .; J gene: TRBJ1-1; V gene: TRBV5-5
CDR3 protein: CASSIGRTLNTGELFF; CDR3 DNA: TGTGCCAGTAGTATTGGACGGACCCTCAACACCGGGGAGCTGTTTTTT; clone size: .; D gene: .; J gene: TRBJ2-2; V gene: TRBV19
CDR3 protein: CASSLGGRGVGTEAFF; CDR3 DNA: TGTGCCAGCAGCTTGGGTGGGCGAGGGGTGGGCACTGAAGCTTTCTTT; clone size: .; D gene: .; J gene: TRBJ1-1; V gene: TRBV5-4
CDR3 protein: CASSLRLDYTDTQYF; CDR3 DNA: TGCGCCAGCAGCTTACGACTCGACTACACAGATACGCAGTATTTT; clone size: .; D gene: .; J gene: TRBJ2-3; V gene: TRBV5-1
CDR3 protein: CASSISGFNEQFF; CDR3 DNA: TGTGCCAGTAGTATTTCCGGGTTCAATGAGCAGTTCTTC; clone size: .; D gene: .; J gene: TRBJ2-1; V gene: TRBV19
CDR3 protein: CASIPDRAGTEAFF; CDR3 DNA: TGTGCCAGCATCCCCGACAGGGCAGGGACTGAAGCTTTCTTT; clone size: once; D gene: TRBD1; J gene: TRBJ1-1; V gene: TRBV3-1/TRBV3-2
CDR3 protein: CASSWDRPPYNEQFF; CDR3 DNA: TGCGCCAGCAGCTGGGACAGACCCCCCTACAATGAGCAGTTCTTC; clone size: .; D gene: TRBD1; J gene: TRBJ2-1; V gene: TRBV5-1
CDR3 protein: CASSPKNTGELFF; CDR3 DNA: TGTGCCAGCAGCCCCAAGAACACCGGGGAGCTGTTTTTT; clone size: .; D gene: .; J gene: TRBJ2-2; V gene: TRBV7-3
CDR3 protein: CASSSGQYATNEKLFF; CDR3 DNA: TGTGCCAGCAGCTCTGGACAGTATGCAACTAATGAAAAACTGTTTTTT; clone size: .; D gene: .; J gene: TRBJ1-4; V gene: TRBV5-5
CDR3 protein: CASSYGLADQETQYF; CDR3 DNA: TGTGCCAGCAGTTACGGACTAGCGGACCAAGAGACCCAGTACTTC; clone size: .; D gene: TRBD2; J gene: TRBJ2-5; V gene: TRBV6-2/TRBV6-3
CDR3 protein: CASSQDRGGGELFF; CDR3 DNA: TGTGCCAGCAGCCAAGATAGAGGGGGCGGGGAGCTGTTTTTT; clone size: .; D gene: .; J gene: TRBJ2-2; V gene: TRBV4-2
CDR3 protein: CASSKEAGVVNEQFF; CDR3 DNA: TGTGCCAGCAGCAAAGAAGCGGGAGTGGTTAATGAGCAGTTCTTC; clone size: .; D gene: .; J gene: TRBJ2-1; V gene: TRBV21-1
CDR3 protein: CASSLGTSGRVKNIQYF; CDR3 DNA: TGTGCCAGCAGCTTAGGAACTAGCGGGAGAGTCAAAAACATTCAGTACTTC; clone size: .; D gene: TRBD2; J gene: TRBJ2-4; V gene: TRBV7-6
CDR3 protein: CASSLSQGAQTEQYF; CDR3 DNA: TGTGCCAGCAGTTTATCACAGGGGGCGCAGACCGAGCAGTACTTC; clone size: .; D gene: TRBD1; J gene: TRBJ2-7; V gene: TRBV28
CDR3 protein: CASSVEGTGVYGYTF; CDR3 DNA: TGTGCCAGCAGCGTAGAAGGGACAGGGGTCTATGGCTACACCTTC; clone size: few; D gene: TRBD1; J gene: TRBJ1-2; V gene: TRBV9
CDR3 protein: CASSLYIRHQGNYGYTF; CDR3 DNA: TGTGCCAGCAGCTTGTACATCCGGCACCAGGGTAACTATGGCTACACCTTC; clone size: .; D gene: .; J gene: TRBJ1-2; V gene: TRBV5-5
CDR3 protein: CASSDRYNEQFF; CDR3 DNA: TGCGCCAGCAGTGACAGATACAATGAGCAGTTCTTC; clone size: .; D gene: .; J gene: TRBJ2-1; V gene: TRBV10-1
CDR3 protein: CASSYGVNEKLFF; CDR3 DNA: TGTGCCAGCAGTTACGGGGTCAATGAAAAACTGTTTTTT; clone size: .; D gene: .; J gene: TRBJ1-4; V gene: TRBV27
CDR3 protein: CASSRTGLSYEQYF; CDR3 DNA: TGCGCCAGCAGCCGGACAGGGCTTTCCTACGAGCAGTACTTC; clone size: .; D gene: TRBD1; J gene: TRBJ2-7; V gene: TRBV5-1
CDR3 protein: CASSEYYGYTF; CDR3 DNA: TGTGCCAGCAGTGAATATTATGGCTACACCTTC; clone size: .; D gene: .; J gene: TRBJ1-2; V gene: TRBV25-1
CDR3 protein: CASRGAMNTEAFF; CDR3 DNA: TGTGCCAGCAGAGGGGCTATGAACACTGAAGCTTTCTTT; clone size: .; D gene: .; J gene: TRBJ1-1; V gene: TRBV28
CDR3 protein: CASSTKLADSSYEQYF; CDR3 DNA: TGTGCCAGCAGCACAAAACTAGCGGATAGCTCCTACGAGCAGTACTTC; clone size: .; D gene: TRBD2; J gene: TRBJ2-7; V gene: TRBV7-2
CDR3 protein: CASSDRQAGGTGELFF; CDR3 DNA: TGTGCCAGCAGTGACCGCCAGGCAGGGGGCACCGGGGAGCTGTTTTTT; clone size: .; D gene: TRBD1; J gene: TRBJ2-2; V gene: TRBV6-4
CDR3 protein: CASSSRDLPKHDEQYF; CDR3 DNA: TGTGCCAGCAGCTCCCGGGACCTCCCAAAGCATGACGAGCAGTACTTC; clone size: .; D gene: .; J gene: TRBJ2-7; V gene: TRBV7-2
CDR3 protein: CAGQGTGNTIYF; CDR3 DNA: TGTGCCGGACAGGGGACTGGAAACACCATATATTTT; clone size: .; D gene: TRBD1; J gene: TRBJ1-3; V gene: TRBV19
CDR3 protein: CASTRHQNTGELFF; CDR3 DNA: TGTGCCAGCACTAGACACCAGAACACCGGGGAGCTGTTTTTT; clone size: once; D gene: .; J gene: TRBJ2-2; V gene: TRBV21-1
CDR3 protein: CASSPSTGRHEQYF; CDR3 DNA: TGCGCCAGCAGCCCATCGACAGGGAGGCACGAGCAGTACTTC; clone size: .; D gene: .; J gene: TRBJ2-7; V gene: TRBV5-1
CDR3 protein: CASSPLVQRYNEQFF; CDR3 DNA: TGTGCCAGCAGCCCCCTCGTACAGCGATACAATGAGCAGTTCTTC; clone size: .; D gene: .; J gene: TRBJ2-1; V gene: TRBV5-8
CDR3 protein: CASSPEGGPGELFF; CDR3 DNA: TGTGCCAGCAGCCCGGAGGGGGGCCCCGGGGAGCTGTTTTTT; clone size: .; D gene: .; J gene: TRBJ2-2; V gene: TRBV6-2/TRBV6-3
CDR3 protein: CSVGGVEAFF; CDR3 DNA: TGCAGCGTTGGTGGAGTGGAAGCTTTCTTT; clone size: .; D gene: .; J gene: TRBJ1-1; V gene: TRBV29-1
CDR3 protein: CASSFGVSYEQYF; CDR3 DNA: TGTGCCAGCAGCTTCGGCGTTTCCTACGAGCAGTACTTC; clone size: many; D gene: .; J gene: TRBJ2-7; V gene: TRBV7-8
CDR3 protein: CASTLDFNTEAFF; CDR3 DNA: TGTGCCAGCACCCTGGACTTTAACACTGAAGCTTTCTTT; clone size: .; D gene: .; J gene: TRBJ1-1; V gene: TRBV2
CDR3 protein: CASSVVSGEKLFF; CDR3 DNA: TGTGCCAGCAGCGTAGTCTCTGGGGAAAAACTGTTTTTT; clone size: .; D gene: .; J gene: TRBJ1-4; V gene: TRBV9
CDR3 protein: CSAKTRIYGYTF; CDR3 DNA: TGCAGCGCCAAGACAAGGATCTATGGCTACACCTTC; clone size: .; D gene: .; J gene: TRBJ1-2; V gene: TRBV29-1